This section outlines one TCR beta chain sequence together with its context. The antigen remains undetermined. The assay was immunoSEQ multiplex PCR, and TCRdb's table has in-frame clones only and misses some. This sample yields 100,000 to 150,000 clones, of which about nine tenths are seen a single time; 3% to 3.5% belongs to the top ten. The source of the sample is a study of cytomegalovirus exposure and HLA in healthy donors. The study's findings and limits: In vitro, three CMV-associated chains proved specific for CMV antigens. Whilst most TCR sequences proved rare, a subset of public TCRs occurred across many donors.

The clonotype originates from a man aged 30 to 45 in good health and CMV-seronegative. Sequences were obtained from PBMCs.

The CDR3 region has the DNA TGTGCCACCAGCAGGAGGGTGGTTGGAGATACGCAGTATTTT. Encoded protein: CATSRRVVGDTQYF. The chain is built from TRBV15 and TRBJ2-3, with a tentative D call TRBD2 (5 bases). This CDR3 is built from 14 residues. Germline V gene data show CDR1 as LNHNV and CDR2 as YYDKDF (reference sequence). V dropped 3 bases and J dropped 5 bases, with 12 bases sitting between them.